Presented here are 2 T cell receptor beta chains from one specimen sequenced in a study of OX40 agonist ivuxolimab in advanced cancers. Profiling relied on immunoSEQ multiplex PCR, and the TCRdb table lists in-frame clones only, not all of them. In the table there are 55,000 to 60,000 clones, 80% to 90% of which are singletons. This material consisted of CD4+ or CD8+ T cells sorted from blood, taken in a trial of the OX40 agonist ivuxolimab. The receptors were sampled from an adult with an advanced solid tumor such as melanoma, head and neck, liver or kidney cancer.

The J gene is TRBJ1-2, the V gene TRBV7-8, with 8 positions matching TRBD1. Trimming at V came to 5 bases and at J to 11 bases, leaving 7 bases not matched to a gene. CDR1 and CDR2 from the germline V gene are SGHVS and FQNEAQ. The CDR3 is 12 amino acids. CDR3: CASSIDRGLYTF. CDR3 bases: TGTGCCAGCAGCATTGACAGGGGCCTTTACACCTTC.

CDR3 nucleotide sequence: TGTGCCAGCTCACCCCCATTAGGGGACACTGAAGCTTTCTTT. It encodes CASSPPLGDTEAFF. The rearrangement links TRBV18 to TRBJ1-1; D is perhaps TRBD1 (5 bases). CDR3 size: 14 residues. Germline V CDR1 and CDR2: KGHSH, LQKENI. V was trimmed by 3 bases and J by 3 bases, leaving 11 bases between them.